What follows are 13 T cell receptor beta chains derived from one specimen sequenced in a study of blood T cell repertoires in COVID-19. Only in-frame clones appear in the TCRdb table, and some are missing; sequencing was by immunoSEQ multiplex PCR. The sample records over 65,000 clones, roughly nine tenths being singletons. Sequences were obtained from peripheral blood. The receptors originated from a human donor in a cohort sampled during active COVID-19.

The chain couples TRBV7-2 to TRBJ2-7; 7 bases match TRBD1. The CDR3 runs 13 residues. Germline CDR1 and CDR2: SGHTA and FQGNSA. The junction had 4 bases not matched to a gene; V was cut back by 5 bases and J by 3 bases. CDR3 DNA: TGTGCCAGCAGCATATCAGGGGGCTACGAGCAGTACTTC. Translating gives CASSISGGYEQYF.

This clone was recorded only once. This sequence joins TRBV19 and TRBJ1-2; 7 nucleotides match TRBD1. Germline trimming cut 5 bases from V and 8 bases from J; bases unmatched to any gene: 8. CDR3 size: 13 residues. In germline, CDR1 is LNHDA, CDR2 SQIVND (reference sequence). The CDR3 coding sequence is TGTGCCAGTAGTGTCGTCGGGACAGCAGGCTACACCTTC. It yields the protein CASSVVGTAGYTF.

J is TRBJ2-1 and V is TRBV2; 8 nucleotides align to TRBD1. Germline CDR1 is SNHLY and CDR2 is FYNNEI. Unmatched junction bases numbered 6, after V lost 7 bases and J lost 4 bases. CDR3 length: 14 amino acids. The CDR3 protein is CASTPDRVYNEQFF. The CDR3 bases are TGTGCCAGCACCCCGGACAGGGTTTACAATGAGCAGTTCTTC.

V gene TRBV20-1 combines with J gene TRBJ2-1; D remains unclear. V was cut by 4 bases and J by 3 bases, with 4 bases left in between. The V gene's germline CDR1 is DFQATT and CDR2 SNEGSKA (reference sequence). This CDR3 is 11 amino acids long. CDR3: CSATSYNEQFF. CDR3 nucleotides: TGCAGTGCTACCAGCTACAATGAGCAGTTCTTC.

For the CDR3, the DNA is TGTGCCAGCAGTTACCCCCTTAGCGGGAGAGGCTACAATGAGCAGTTCTTC. Protein: CASSYPLSGRGYNEQFF. J is TRBJ2-1 and V is TRBV6-2 or TRBV6-3, with 9 nucleotides matching TRBD2. This CDR3 is 17 amino acids long. With 2 bases clipped from V and 3 bases from J, the junction kept 8 bases outside the gene matches. Germline V gene sequence: CDR1 MNHEY, CDR2 SVGEGT.

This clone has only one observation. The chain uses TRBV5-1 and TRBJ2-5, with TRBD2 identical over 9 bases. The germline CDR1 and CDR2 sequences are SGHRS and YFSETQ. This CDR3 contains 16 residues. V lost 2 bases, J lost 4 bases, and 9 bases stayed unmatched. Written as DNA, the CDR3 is TGCGCCAGCAGCTTTTCTCGCGGGAGGGGGGCAGAGACCCAGTACTTC. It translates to CASSFSRGRGAETQYF. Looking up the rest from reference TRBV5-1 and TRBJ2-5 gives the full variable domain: KAGVTQTPRYLIKTRGQQVTLSCSPISGHRSVSWYQQTPGQGLQFLFEYFSETQRNKGNFPGRFSGRQFSNSRSEMNVSTLELGDSALYLCASSFSRGRGAETQYFGPGTRLLVL.

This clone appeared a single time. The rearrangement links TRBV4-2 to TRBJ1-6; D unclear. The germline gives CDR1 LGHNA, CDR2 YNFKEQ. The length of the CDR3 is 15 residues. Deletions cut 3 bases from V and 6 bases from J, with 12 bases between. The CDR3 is CASSHQNRGNSPLHF. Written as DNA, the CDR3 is TGTGCCAGCAGCCATCAGAATCGGGGTAATTCACCCCTCCACTTT.

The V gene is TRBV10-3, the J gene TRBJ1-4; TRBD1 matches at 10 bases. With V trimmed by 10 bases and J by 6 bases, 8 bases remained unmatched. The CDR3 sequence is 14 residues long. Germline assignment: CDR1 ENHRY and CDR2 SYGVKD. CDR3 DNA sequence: TGTGCCACGTCTCCGGGACAGGGGCATGAAAAACTGTTTTTT. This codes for CATSPGQGHEKLFF.

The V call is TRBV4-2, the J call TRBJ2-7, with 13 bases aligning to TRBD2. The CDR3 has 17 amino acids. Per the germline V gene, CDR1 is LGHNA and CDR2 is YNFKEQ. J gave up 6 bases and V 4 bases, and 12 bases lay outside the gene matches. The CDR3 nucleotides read TGTGCCAGCAGCCTCGACCACCGACTAGCGGGAGGTGGCGAGCAGTACTTC. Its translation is CASSLDHRLAGGGEQYF.

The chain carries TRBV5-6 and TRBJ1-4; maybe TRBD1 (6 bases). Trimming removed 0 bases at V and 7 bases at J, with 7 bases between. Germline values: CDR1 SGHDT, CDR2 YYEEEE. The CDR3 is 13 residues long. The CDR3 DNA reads TGTGCCAGCAGCTTGGTGGGGGCTGAAAAACTGTTTTTT. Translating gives CASSLVGAEKLFF.

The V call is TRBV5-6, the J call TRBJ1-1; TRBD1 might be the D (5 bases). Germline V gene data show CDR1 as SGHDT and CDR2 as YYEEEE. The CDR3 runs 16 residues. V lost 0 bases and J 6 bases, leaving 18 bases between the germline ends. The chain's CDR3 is CASSLVGGGTFAEAFF. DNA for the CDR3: TGTGCCAGCAGCTTGGTCGGGGGAGGGACCTTCGCTGAAGCTTTCTTT.

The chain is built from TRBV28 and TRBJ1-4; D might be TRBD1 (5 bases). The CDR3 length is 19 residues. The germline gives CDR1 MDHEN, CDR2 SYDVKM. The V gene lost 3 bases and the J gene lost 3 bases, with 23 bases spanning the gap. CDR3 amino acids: CASSFVILTEPSANEKLFF. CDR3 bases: TGTGCCAGCAGTTTTGTGATTCTGACAGAACCCTCGGCTAATGAAAAACTGTTTTTT. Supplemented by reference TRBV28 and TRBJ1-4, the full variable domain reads DVKVTQSSRYLVKRTGEKVFLECVQDMDHENMFWYRQDPGLGLRLIYFSYDVKMKEKGDIPEGYSVSREKKERFSLILESASTNQTSMYLCASSFVILTEPSANEKLFFGSGTQLSVL.

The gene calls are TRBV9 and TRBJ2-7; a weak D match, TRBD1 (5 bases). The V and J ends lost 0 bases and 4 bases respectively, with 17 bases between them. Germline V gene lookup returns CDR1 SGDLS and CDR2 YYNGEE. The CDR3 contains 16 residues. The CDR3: CASSVDGVQGVYEQYF. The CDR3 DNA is TGTGCCAGCAGCGTAGACGGAGTCCAAGGGGTATACGAGCAGTACTTC.